The 3 T cell receptor beta chains below all came from one sample that was sequenced in a study of tissue T cells after allogeneic stem cell transplantation. Enrolled prospectively were adult allogeneic hematopoietic cell transplant recipients whose graft-versus-host disease was steroid-refractory. Sequencing was performed with immunoSEQ multiplex PCR; in TCRdb, only in-frame clones are kept and a portion is missing. The repertoire holds 4,300 or so clones, with around 80% as singletons. The specimen comprised esophageal tissue, sampled at autopsy. These receptors all come from a male patient older than 55 with steroid-refractory graft-versus-host disease after an allogeneic stem cell transplant. Some of these T cells may belong to the graft donor.

The rearrangement uses TRBV3-1 (or the pseudogene TRBV3-2) and TRBJ1-3; D remains unclear. CDR1 LGHDT and CDR2 YNNKEL come from the germline V gene (reference sequence). Trimming removed 1 base from V and 2 bases from J, with 6 bases in between. The CDR3 totals 14 residues. CDR3 nucleotide sequence: TGTGCCAGCAGCCAAGGGGGAACTGGAAACACCATATATTTT. Translated: CASSQGGTGNTIYF.

The chain carries TRBV7-2 and TRBJ2-7, with TRBD1 matching over 9 bases. Germline CDR1 is SGHTA and CDR2 is FQGNSA. The CDR3 covers 14 residues. J lost 4 bases, V lost 5 bases, and 6 bases had no gene match. As DNA, the CDR3 is TGTGCCAGCAGCCCAACAGGGGGCGCATACGAGCAGTACTTC. It encodes CASSPTGGAYEQYF.

V is TRBV9 and J is TRBJ1-2, with D possibly matching TRBD1 (6 bases). V was pared by 4 bases and J by 4 bases, with 20 bases between. CDR3 length: 16 residues. The V gene's germline CDR1 is SGDLS and CDR2 YYNGEE. The CDR3 coding sequence is TGTGCCAGCAGCTCAGACAGGTTTTCTGACCTCTATGGCTACACCTTC. Amino acid sequence: CASSSDRFSDLYGYTF.